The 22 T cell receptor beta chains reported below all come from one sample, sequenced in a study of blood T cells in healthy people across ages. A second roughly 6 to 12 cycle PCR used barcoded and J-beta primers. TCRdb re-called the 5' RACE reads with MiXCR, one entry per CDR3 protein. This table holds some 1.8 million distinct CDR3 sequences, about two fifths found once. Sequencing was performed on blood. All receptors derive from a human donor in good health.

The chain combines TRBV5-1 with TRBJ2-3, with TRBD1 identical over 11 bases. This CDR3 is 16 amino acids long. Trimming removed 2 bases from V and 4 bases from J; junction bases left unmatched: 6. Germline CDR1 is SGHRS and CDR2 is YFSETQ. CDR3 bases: TGCGCCAGCAGCTTAATGGGACAGGGGGAGTCAGATACGCAGTATTTT. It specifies CASSLMGQGESDTQYF.

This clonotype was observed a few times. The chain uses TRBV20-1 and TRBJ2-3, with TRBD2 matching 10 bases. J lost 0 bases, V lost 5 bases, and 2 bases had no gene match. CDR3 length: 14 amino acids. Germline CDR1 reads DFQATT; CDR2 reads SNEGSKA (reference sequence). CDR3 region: CSACSGGSTDTQYF. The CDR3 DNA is TGCAGTGCTTGTAGCGGGGGGAGCACAGATACGCAGTATTTT.

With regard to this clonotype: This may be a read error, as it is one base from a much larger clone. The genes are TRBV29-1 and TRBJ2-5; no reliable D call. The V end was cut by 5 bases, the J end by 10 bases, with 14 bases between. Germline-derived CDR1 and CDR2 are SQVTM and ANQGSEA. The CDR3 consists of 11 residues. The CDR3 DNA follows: TGCAGCGTTTACACCACACAAGACCAGTACTTC. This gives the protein CSVYTTQDQYF.

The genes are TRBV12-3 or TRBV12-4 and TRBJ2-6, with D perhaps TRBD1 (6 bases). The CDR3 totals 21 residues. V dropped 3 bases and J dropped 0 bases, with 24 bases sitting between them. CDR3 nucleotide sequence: TGTGCCAGCAGTTTTTATTTAGGGGGAATAACGAAGGTCTCTGGGGCCAACGTCCTGACTTTC. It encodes CASSFYLGGITKVSGANVLTF.

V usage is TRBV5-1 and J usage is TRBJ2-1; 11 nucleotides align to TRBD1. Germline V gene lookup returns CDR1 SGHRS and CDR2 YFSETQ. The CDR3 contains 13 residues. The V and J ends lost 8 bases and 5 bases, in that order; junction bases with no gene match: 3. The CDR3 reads CASGQGANNEQFF. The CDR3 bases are TGCGCCAGTGGACAGGGGGCAAACAATGAGCAGTTCTTC.

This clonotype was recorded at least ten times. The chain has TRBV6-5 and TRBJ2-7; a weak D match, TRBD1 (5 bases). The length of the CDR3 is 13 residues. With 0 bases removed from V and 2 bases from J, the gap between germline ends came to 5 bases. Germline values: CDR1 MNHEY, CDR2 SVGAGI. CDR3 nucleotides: TGTGCCAGCAGTTACTCGGACACCTACGAGCAGTACTTC. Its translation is CASSYSDTYEQYF.

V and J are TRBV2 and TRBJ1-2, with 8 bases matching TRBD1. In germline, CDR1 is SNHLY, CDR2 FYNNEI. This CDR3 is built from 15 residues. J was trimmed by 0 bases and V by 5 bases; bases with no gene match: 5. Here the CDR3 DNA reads TGTGCCAGCAGTCGTTCGACAGGGGCTAACTATGGCTACACCTTC. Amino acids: CASSRSTGANYGYTF.

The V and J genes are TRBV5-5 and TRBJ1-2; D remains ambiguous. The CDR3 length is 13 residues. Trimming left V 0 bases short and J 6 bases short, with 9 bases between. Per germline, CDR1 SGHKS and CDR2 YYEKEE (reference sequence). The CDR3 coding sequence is TGTGCCAGCAGCTTGGAGTCGGTAGATGGCTACACCTTC. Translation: CASSLESVDGYTF. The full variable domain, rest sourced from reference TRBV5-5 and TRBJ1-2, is DAGVTQSPTHLIKTRGQQVTLRCSPISGHKSVSWYQQVLGQGPQFIFQYYEKEERGRGNFPDRFSARQFPNYSSELNVNALLLGDSALYLCASSLESVDGYTFGSGTRLTVV.

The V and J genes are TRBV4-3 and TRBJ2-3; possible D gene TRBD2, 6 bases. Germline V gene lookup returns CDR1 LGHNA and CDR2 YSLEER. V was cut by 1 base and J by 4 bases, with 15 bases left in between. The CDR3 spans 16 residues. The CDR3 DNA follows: TGCGCCAGCAGCCAAGTATGGCGGGACTCCCCAGATACGCAGTATTTT. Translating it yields CASSQVWRDSPDTQYF.

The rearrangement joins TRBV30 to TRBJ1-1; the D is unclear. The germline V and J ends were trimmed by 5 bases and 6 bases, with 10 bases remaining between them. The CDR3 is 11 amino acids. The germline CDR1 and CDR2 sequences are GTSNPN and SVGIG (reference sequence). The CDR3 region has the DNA TGTGCCTGGGACGAGACGGCTGAAGCTTTCTTT. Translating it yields CAWDETAEAFF.

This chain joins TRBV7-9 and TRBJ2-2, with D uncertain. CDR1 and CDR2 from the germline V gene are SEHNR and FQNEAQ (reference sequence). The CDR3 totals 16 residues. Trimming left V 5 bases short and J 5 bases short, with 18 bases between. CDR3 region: CASSPPWGTRTGELFF. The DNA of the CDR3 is TGTGCCAGCAGCCCCCCTTGGGGTACGAGGACCGGGGAGCTGTTTTTT.

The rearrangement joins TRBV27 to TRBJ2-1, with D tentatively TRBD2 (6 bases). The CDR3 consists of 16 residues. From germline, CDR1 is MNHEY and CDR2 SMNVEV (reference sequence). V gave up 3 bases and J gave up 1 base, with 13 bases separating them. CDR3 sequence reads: CASSFSIRGSYNEQFF. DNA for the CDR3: TGTGCCAGCAGTTTCTCCATCCGGGGGTCCTACAATGAGCAGTTCTTC.

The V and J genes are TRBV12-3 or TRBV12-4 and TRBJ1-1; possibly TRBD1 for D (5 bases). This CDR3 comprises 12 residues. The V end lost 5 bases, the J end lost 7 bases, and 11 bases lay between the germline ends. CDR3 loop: CASSIWGSEAFF. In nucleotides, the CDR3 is TGTGCCAGCAGTATCTGGGGGAGTGAAGCTTTCTTT.

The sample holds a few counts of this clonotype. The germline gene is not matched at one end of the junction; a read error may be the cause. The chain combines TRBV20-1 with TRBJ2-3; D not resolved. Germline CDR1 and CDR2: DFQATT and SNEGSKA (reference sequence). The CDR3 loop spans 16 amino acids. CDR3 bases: TGCAGTGCTAGGGTCCCCGATCTAGGGTCCACAGATACACAGTATTTT. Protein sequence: CSARVPDLGSTDTQYF.

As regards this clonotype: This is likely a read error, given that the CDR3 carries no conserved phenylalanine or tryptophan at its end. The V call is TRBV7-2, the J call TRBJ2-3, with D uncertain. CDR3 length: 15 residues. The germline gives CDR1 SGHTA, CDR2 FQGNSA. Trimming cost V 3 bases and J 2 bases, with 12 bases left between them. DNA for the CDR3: TGTGCCAGCAGCTTGCACACGCTGGACACAGATACGCAGTATTTG. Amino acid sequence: CASSLHTLDTDTQYL.

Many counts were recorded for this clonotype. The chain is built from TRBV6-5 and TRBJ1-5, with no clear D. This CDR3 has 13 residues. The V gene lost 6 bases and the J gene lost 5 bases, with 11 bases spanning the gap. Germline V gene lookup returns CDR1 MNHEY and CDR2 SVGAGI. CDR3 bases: TGTGCCAGCAGCTACGGGCCATATCAGCCCCAGCATTTT. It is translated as CASSYGPYQPQHF.

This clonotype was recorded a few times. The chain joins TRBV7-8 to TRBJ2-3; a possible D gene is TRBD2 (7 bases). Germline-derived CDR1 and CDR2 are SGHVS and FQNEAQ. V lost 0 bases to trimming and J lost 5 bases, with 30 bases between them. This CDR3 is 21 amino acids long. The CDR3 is CASSLAPFGGGPVGDLDTQYF. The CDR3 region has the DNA TGTGCCAGCAGCTTAGCGCCATTTGGGGGGGGGCCAGTCGGGGATTTAGATACGCAGTATTTT. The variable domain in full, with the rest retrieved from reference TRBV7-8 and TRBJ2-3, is GAGVSQSPRYKVAKRGQDVALRCDPISGHVSLFWYQQALGQGPEFLTYFQNEAQLDKSGLPSDRFFAERPEGSVSTLKIQRTQQEDSAVYLCASSLAPFGGGPVGDLDTQYFGPGTRLTVL.

DNA for the CDR3: TGCAGCGGACAACAGGACCCGAACACTGAAGCTTTCTTT. Translation: CSGQQDPNTEAFF. The V call is TRBV20-1, the J call TRBJ1-1, with D maybe TRBD1 (5 bases). This CDR3 region has 13 residues. CDR1 is DFQATT and CDR2 is SNEGSKA in the germline V gene (reference sequence).

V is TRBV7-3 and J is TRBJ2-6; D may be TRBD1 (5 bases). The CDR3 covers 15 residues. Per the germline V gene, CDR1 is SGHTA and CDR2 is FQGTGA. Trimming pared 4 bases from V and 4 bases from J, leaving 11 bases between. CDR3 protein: CASSSTALGANVLTF. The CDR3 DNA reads TGTGCCAGCAGCTCGACAGCTCTGGGGGCCAACGTCCTGACTTTC.

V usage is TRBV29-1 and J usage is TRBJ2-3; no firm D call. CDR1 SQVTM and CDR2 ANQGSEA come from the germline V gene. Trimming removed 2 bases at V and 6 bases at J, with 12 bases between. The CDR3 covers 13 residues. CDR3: CSVERASRDTQYF. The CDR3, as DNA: TGCAGCGTTGAAAGGGCCTCAAGGGATACGCAGTATTTT.

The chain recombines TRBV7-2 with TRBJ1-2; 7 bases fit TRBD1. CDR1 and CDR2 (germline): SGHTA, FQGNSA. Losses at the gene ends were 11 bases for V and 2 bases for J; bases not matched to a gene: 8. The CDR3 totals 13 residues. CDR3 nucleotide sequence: TGTGCCGGTGGGGACAGTATAAACTATGGCTACACCTTC. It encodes CAGGDSINYGYTF.

For the CDR3, the DNA is TGTGCCAGCAGCCCTGACTCCTCGGGTCTGGAGCAGTACTTC. It yields the protein CASSPDSSGLEQYF. The J gene is TRBJ2-7, the V gene TRBV7-2; D unresolved. The CDR3 is made up of 14 amino acids. V shed 5 bases and J shed 7 bases, with 18 bases lying between them. Germline V gene sequence: CDR1 SGHTA, CDR2 FQGNSA.